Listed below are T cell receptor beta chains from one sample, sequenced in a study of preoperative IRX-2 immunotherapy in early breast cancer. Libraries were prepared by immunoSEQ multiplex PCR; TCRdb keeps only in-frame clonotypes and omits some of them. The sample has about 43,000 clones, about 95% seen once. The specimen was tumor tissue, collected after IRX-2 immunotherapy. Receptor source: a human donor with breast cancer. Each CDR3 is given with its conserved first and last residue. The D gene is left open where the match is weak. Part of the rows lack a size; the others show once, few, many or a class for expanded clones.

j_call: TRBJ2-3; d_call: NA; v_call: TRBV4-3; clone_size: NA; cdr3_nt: TGCGCCAGCAGCCAGGGTCCCGGGACGGTCACAGATACGCAGTATTTT; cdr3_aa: CASSQGPGTVTDTQYF
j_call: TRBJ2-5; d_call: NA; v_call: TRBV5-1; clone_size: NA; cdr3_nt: TGCGCCAGCAGCTTCAAGGGGGAGGTAAAGACCCAGTACTTC; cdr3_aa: CASSFKGEVKTQYF
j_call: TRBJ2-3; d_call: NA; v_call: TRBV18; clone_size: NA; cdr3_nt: TGTGCCAGCTCACCACCAGCGGGCGCGGATACGCAGTATTTT; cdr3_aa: CASSPPAGADTQYF
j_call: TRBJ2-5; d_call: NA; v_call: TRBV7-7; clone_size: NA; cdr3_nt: TGTGCCAGCAGCTTAGATCCAGGGAGGGAGACCCAGTACTTC; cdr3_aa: CASSLDPGRETQYF
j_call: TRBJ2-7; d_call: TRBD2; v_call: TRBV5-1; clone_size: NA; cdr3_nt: TGCGCCAGCAGCTTTGGGGGGGAGGCCCTCGAGCAGTACTTC; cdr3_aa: CASSFGGEALEQYF
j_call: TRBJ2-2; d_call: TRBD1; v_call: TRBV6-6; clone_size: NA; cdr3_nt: TGTGCCAGCAGACGGACAGGGACCACCGGGGAGCTGTTTTTT; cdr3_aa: CASRRTGTTGELFF
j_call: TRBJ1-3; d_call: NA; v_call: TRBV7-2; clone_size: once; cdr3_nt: TGTGCCAGCAGCTTAGTTGGGGGCCGCTCTGGAAACACCATATATTTT; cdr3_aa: CASSLVGGRSGNTIYF
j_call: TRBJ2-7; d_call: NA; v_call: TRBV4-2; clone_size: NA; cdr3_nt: TGTGCCAGCAGCCAAGACCCAGGGGGGGGGTCCTACGAGCAGTACTTC; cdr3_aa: CASSQDPGGGSYEQYF
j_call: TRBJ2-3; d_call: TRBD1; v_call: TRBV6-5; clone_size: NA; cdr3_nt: TGTGCCAGCAGTTCCTACAGGGGAGCTGGTACGCAGTATTTT; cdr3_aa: CASSSYRGAGTQYF
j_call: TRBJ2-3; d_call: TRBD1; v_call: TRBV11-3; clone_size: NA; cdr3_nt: TGTGCCAGCAGCCAGCGACAGGGACCCACAGATACGCAGTATTTT; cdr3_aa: CASSQRQGPTDTQYF
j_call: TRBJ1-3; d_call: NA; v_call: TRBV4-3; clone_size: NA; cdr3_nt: TGCGCCAGCAGCCAAGGGACAACCACTGGAAACACCATATATTTT; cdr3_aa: CASSQGTTTGNTIYF
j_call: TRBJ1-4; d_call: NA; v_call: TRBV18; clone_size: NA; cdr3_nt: TGTGCCAGCTCAAAGGCTCTTACTGGTGCAACTAATGAAAAACTGTTTTTT; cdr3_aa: CASSKALTGATNEKLFF
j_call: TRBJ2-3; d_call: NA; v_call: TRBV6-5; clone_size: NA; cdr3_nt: TGTGCCAGCAGTTACCGGGTAGGCGGTACGCAGTATTTT; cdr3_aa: CASSYRVGGTQYF
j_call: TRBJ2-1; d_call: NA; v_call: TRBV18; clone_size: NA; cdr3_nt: TGTGCCAGCACCGGGGGCAGGTACAATGAGCAGTTCTTC; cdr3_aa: CASTGGRYNEQFF
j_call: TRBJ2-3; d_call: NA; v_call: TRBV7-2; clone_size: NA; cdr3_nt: TGTGCCAGCAGCTTGACAGTTAGCACAGATACGCAGTATTTT; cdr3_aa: CASSLTVSTDTQYF
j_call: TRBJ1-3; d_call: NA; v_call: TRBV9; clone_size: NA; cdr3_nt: TGTGCCAGCAGCGTAGTTGGGGGCAACTCTGGAAACACCATATATTTT; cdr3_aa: CASSVVGGNSGNTIYF
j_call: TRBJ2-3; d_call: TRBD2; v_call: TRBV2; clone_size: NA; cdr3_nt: TGTGCCAGCAGTGGGGGAGGGAGGTCCTCAGATACGCAGTATTTT; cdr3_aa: CASSGGGRSSDTQYF
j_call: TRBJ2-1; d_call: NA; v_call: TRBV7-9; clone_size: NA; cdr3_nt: TGTGCCAGCAGCCTAGGGAAACTTATACACTACAATGAGCAGTTCTTC; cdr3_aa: CASSLGKLIHYNEQFF
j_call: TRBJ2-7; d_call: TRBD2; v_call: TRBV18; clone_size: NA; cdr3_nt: TGTGCCAGCTCACCACCAGTAAGCGGGATGAGAGAGCAGTACTTC; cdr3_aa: CASSPPVSGMREQYF
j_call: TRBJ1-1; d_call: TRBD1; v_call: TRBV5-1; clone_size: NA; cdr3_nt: TGCGCCAGCGGTAGACAGGGATTTAAGAGCACTGAAGCTTTCTTT; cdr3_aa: CASGRQGFKSTEAFF
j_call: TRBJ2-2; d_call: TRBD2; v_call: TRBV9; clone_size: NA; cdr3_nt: TGTGCCAGCAGCGCCGGGCCTCTAGCGGGAGCGGTCGGGGAGCTGTTTTTT; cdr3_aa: CASSAGPLAGAVGELFF
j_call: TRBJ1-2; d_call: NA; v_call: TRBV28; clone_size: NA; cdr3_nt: TGTGCCAGCAGGGGGCCGGTCACCCATGGCTACACCTTC; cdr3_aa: CASRGPVTHGYTF
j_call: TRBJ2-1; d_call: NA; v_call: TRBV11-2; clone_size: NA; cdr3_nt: TGTGCCAGCAGCTCATTGAGGACTAAGAGCGGTCGCTCCTACAATGAGCAGTTCTTC; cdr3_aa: CASSSLRTKSGRSYNEQFF
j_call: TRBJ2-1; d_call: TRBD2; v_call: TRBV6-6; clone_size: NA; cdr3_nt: TGTGCCAGCATAGGGAGCGGGGGCTCCAATGAGCAGTTCTTC; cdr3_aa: CASIGSGGSNEQFF
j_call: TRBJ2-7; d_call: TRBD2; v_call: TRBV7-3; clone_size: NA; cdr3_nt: TGTGCCAGCAGCGGCGGGGGGTCCTCCTACGAGCAGTACTTC; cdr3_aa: CASSGGGSSYEQYF
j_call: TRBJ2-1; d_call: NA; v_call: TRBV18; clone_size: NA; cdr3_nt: TGTGCCAGCTCACCTGGGGCCGAGGGGACGTTCTTC; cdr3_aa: CASSPGAEGTFF
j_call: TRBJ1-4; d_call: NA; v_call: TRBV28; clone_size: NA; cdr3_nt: TGTGCCAGCAAGGAGGGATTCGAAAAACTGTTTTTT; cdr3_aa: CASKEGFEKLFF
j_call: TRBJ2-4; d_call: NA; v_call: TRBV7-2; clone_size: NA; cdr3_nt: TGTGCCAGCAGGGATAACAGGGAAACTCTAGCCAAAAACATTCAGTACTTC; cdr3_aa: CASRDNRETLAKNIQYF
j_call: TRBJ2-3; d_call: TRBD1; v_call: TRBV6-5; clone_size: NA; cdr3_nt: TGTGCCAGCACCTCGACAGGGGACGGGACGCAGTATTTT; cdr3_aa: CASTSTGDGTQYF
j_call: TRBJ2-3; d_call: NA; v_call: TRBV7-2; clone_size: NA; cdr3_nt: TGTGCCAGCAGCCCTCGACTAGGGGATACGCAGTATTTT; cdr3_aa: CASSPRLGDTQYF
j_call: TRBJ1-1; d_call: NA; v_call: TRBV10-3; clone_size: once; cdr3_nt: TGTGCCATCAGTGTTGGGCAGGGAGTCACTGAAGCTTTCTTT; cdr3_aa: CAISVGQGVTEAFF
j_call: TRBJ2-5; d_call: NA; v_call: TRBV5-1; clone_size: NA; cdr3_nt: TGCGCCAGCAGCCCCCTATGGCCCGGGGAAACAGGAGAGACCCAGTACTTC; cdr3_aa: CASSPLWPGETGETQYF
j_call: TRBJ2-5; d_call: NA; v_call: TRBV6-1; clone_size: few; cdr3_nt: TGTGCCAGCAGTGATTTCGTGACCCAGTACTTC; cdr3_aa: CASSDFVTQYF